One and the same sample provided the 5 T cell receptor beta chains below, sequenced in a study of cytomegalovirus exposure and HLA in healthy donors. Primers for the PCR totalled 60 Vbeta and 13 Jbeta. Data came from immunoSEQ multiplex PCR; TCRdb stores just in-frame clones and leaves some out. Counted here are 150,000 to 200,000 clones, just over 75% occurring once; the ten biggest clones make up 2% to 2.5%. Sequencing was done on a sample of PBMCs. All receptors derive from a woman aged 30 to 39 in good health and CMV-seropositive.

The chain uses TRBV19 and TRBJ2-5, with TRBD2 matching 7 bases. The CDR3 is 15 residues long. The ends lost 7 bases at V and 2 bases at J; junction bases unmatched: 10. CDR1 and CDR2 from the germline V gene are LNHDA and SQIVND (reference sequence). Here the CDR3 reads CASKSFTAGQETQYF. Here the CDR3 DNA reads TGTGCCAGTAAGTCCTTTACAGCGGGGCAAGAGACCCAGTACTTC.

This clone was counted only a few times. CDR3 bases: TGTGCCAGCAGCTTAGTATTCCCAACAGGGAACACTGAAGCTTTCTTT. It yields the protein CASSLVFPTGNTEAFF. The V call is TRBV11-2, the J call TRBJ1-1, with D perhaps TRBD1 (5 bases). Germline CDR1 and CDR2: SGHAT and FQNNGV. The CDR3 covers 16 residues. V was clipped by 1 base and J by 1 base, with 13 bases between them.

CDR3 protein: CASSFDRENTEAFF. In DNA form, the CDR3 reads TGTGCCAGCAGTTTCGACAGAGAGAACACTGAAGCTTTCTTT. The chain has TRBV28 and TRBJ1-1, with D possibly TRBD1 on 5 matching bases. Trimming cost V 3 bases and J 1 base, with 9 bases left between them. Germline loops: CDR1 MDHEN, CDR2 SYDVKM. This CDR3 spans 14 amino acids.

This chain uses TRBV2 with TRBJ2-5; D is possibly TRBD2 (6 bases). From germline, CDR1 is SNHLY and CDR2 FYNNEI. V lost 8 bases, J lost 3 bases, and 22 bases lay in between. CDR3 length: 16 residues. The CDR3 protein is CASAPAGSPTEETQYF. The CDR3 DNA is TGTGCCAGCGCCCCCGCCGGGAGCCCCACTGAAGAGACCCAGTACTTC.

The chain uses TRBV4-3 and TRBJ1-4, with D possibly matching TRBD1 (5 bases). CDR3 length equals 15 residues. The V end was cut by 0 bases, the J end by 8 bases, with 13 bases between. Germline CDR1 reads LGHNA; CDR2 reads YSLEER. The CDR3 protein is CASSQEVGLREKLFF. As DNA, the CDR3 is TGCGCCAGCAGCCAAGAAGTGGGACTCAGGGAAAAACTGTTTTTT.